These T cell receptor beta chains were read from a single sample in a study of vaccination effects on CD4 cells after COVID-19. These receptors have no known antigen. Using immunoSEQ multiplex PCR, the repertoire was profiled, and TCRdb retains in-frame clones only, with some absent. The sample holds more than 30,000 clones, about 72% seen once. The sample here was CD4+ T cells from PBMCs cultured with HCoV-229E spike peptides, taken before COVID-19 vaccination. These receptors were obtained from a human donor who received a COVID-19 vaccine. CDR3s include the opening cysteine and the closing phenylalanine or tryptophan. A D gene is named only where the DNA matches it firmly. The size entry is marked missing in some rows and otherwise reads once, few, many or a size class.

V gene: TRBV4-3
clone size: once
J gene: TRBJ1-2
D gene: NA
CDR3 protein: CASSQEVYGGVYGYTF
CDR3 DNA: TGCGCCAGCAGCCAAGAGGTTTATGGCGGGGTCTATGGCTACACCTTC

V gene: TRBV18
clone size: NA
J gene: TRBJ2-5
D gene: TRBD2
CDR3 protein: CASSPRGLAGTQYF
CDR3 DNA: TGTGCCAGCTCACCGCGCGGACTAGCCGGGACCCAGTACTTC

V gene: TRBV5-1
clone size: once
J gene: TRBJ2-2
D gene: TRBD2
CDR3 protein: CASSLSGGLSADTGELFF
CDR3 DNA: TGCGCCAGCAGCTTGTCGGGGGGGCTTAGTGCGGACACCGGGGAGCTGTTTTTT

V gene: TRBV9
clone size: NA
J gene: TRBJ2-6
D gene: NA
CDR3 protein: CASSPRGVSGANVLTF
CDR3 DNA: TGTGCCAGCAGCCCCAGAGGCGTCTCTGGGGCCAACGTCCTGACTTTC

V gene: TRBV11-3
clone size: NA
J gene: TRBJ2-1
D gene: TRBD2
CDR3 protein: CASSKLAGAHNEQFF
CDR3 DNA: TGTGCCAGCAGCAAACTAGCGGGGGCCCACAATGAGCAGTTCTTC

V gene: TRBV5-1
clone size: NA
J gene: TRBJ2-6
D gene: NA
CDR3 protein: CASQEPGANVLTF
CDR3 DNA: TGCGCCAGCCAGGAGCCCGGGGCCAACGTCCTGACTTTC

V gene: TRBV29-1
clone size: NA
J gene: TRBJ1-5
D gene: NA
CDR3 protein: CSVAENRNQPQHF
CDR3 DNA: TGCAGCGTTGCGGAGAACAGGAATCAGCCCCAGCATTTT

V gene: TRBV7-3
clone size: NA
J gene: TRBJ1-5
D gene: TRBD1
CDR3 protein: CASSLYGTDNQPQHF
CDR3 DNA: TGTGCCAGCAGCTTATATGGGACAGACAATCAGCCCCAGCATTTT

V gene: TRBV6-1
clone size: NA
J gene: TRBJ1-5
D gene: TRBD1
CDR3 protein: CASSEWSWAGGPHSNQPQHF
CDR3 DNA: TGTGCCAGCAGTGAATGGTCCTGGGCAGGGGGGCCCCATAGCAATCAGCCCCAGCATTTT

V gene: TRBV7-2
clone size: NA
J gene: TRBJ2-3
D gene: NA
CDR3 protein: CASSWGGQVITDTQYF
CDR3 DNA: TGTGCCAGCAGCTGGGGGGGCCAGGTGATCACAGATACGCAGTATTTT

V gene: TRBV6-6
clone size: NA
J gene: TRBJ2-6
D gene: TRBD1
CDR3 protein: CASRPGQGTGANVLTF
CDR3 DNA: TGTGCCAGCAGACCGGGACAGGGGACTGGGGCCAACGTCCTGACTTTC

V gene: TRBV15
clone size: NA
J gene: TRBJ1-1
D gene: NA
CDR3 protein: CATSRVKGLNTEAFF
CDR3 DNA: TGTGCCACCAGCAGAGTGAAGGGCCTAAACACTGAAGCTTTCTTT

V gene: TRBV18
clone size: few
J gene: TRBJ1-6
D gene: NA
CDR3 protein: CASSPSGGDNSPLHF
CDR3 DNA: TGTGCCAGCTCACCATCCGGGGGCGATAATTCACCCCTCCACTTT

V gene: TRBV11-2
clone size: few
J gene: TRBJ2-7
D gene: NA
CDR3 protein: CASSLSAVYEQYF
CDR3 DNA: TGTGCCAGCAGCTTAAGCGCAGTGTACGAGCAGTACTTC

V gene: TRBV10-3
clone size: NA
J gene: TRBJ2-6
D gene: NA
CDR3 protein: CAISADFSGANVLTF
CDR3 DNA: TGTGCCATCAGTGCTGACTTTAGTGGGGCCAACGTCCTGACTTTC

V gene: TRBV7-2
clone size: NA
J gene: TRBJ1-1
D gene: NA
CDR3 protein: CASTPDKYMNTEAFF
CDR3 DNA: TGTGCCAGCACGCCCGACAAATACATGAACACTGAAGCTTTCTTT

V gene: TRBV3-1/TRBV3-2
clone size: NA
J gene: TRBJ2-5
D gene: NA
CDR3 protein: CASSLAETQYF
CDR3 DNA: TGTGCCAGCAGCCTGGCGGAGACCCAGTACTTC

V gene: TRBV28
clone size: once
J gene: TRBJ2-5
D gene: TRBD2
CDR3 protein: CASSLGVLIAGLGRTQYF
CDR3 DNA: TGTGCCAGCAGTTTAGGGGTTTTGATAGCGGGGCTCGGAAGGACCCAGTACTTC

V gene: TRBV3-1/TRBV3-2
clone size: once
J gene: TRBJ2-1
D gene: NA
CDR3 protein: CASSHITGYNEQFF
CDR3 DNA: TGTGCCAGCAGCCATATCACAGGGTACAATGAGCAGTTCTTC

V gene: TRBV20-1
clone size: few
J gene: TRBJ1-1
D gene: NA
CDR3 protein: CSASSGPEAFF
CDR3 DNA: TGCAGTGCTAGCTCCGGGCCCGAAGCTTTCTTT

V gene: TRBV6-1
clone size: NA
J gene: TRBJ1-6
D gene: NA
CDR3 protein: CASSDHFNSPLHF
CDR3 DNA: TGTGCCAGCAGTGACCATTTTAATTCACCCCTCCACTTT

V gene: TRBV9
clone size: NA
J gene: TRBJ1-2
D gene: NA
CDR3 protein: CASSRQNVAGHYGYTF
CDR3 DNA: TGTGCCAGCAGCAGACAAAACGTTGCGGGGCACTATGGCTACACCTTC

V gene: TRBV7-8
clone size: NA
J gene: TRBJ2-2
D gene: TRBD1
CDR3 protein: CASSLGQGIGELFF
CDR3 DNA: TGTGCCAGCAGCTTAGGACAGGGGATCGGGGAGCTGTTTTTT

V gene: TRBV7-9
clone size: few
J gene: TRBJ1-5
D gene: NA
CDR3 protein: CASSLQGYSNQPQHF
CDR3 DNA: TGTGCCAGCAGCTTACAGGGGTATAGCAATCAGCCCCAGCATTTT

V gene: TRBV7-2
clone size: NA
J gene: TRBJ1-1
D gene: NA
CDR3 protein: CASSTRVMGNTEAFF
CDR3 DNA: TGTGCCAGCAGCACCAGGGTGATGGGGAACACTGAAGCTTTCTTT

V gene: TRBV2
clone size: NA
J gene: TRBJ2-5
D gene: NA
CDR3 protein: CASRRVSDRQETQYF
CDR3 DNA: TGTGCCAGCAGGCGGGTTTCGGACAGACAAGAGACCCAGTACTTC

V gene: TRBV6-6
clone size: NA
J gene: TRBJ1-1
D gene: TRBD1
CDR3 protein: CASSRSGTGHTEAFF
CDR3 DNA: TGTGCCAGCAGTCGATCCGGGACAGGTCACACTGAAGCTTTCTTT

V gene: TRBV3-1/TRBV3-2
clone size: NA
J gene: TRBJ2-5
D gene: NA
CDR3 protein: CASSLRGQETQYF
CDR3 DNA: TGTGCCAGCAGCCTTCGGGGACAAGAGACCCAGTACTTC

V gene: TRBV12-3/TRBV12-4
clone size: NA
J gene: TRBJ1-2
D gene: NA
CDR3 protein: CASRRTENYGYTF
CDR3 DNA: TGTGCCAGCAGACGGACAGAGAACTATGGCTACACCTTC

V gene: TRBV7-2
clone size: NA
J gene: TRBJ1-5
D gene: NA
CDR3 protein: CASSLYRTGQPQHF
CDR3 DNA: TGTGCCAGCAGCTTGTACAGGACCGGTCAGCCCCAGCATTTT

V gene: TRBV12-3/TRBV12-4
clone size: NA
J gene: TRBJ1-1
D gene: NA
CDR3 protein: CASSLRRNTEAFF
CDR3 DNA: TGTGCCAGCAGTTTAAGGAGGAACACTGAAGCTTTCTTT

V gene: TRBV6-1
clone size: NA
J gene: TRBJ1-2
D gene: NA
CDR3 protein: CASSEGGFDYGYTF
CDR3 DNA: TGTGCCAGCAGTGAAGGGGGCTTCGACTATGGCTACACCTTC

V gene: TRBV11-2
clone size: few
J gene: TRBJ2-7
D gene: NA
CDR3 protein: CASRLPGLKSYEQYF
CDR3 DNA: TGTGCCAGCAGACTACCCGGACTTAAGTCCTACGAGCAGTACTTC

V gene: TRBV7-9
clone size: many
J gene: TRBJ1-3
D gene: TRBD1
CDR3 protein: CASSPTGYSGNTIYF
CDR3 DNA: TGTGCCAGCAGCCCGACAGGGTACTCTGGAAACACCATATATTTT

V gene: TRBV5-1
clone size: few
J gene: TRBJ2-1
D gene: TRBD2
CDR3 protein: CASSLALAGENEQFF
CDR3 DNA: TGCGCCAGCAGCTTGGCCCTAGCGGGGGAAAATGAGCAGTTCTTC

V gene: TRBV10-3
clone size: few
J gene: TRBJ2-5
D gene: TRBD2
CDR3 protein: CAIRSPTSGRAGGETQYF
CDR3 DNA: TGTGCCATCAGGAGCCCGACTAGCGGGAGGGCCGGAGGGGAGACCCAGTACTTC

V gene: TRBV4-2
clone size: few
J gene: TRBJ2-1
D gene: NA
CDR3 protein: CASSRGALTGWGDEQFF
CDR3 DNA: TGTGCCAGCAGCCGGGGGGCTTTAACGGGATGGGGGGATGAGCAGTTCTTC

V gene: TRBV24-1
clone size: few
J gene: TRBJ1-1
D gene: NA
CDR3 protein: CATSEVLLGESEAFF
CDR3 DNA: TGTGCCACCAGTGAGGTTCTTCTGGGGGAATCTGAAGCTTTCTTT

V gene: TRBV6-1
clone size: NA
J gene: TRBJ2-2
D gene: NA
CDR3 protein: CASSEMYRSPGELFF
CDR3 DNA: TGTGCCAGCAGTGAAATGTACAGGTCACCCGGGGAGCTGTTTTTT

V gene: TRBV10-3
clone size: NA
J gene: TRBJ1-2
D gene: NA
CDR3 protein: CAISAANYGYTF
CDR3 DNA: TGTGCCATCAGTGCAGCCAACTATGGCTACACCTTC

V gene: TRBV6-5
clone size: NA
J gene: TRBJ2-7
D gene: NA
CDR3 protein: CASSPPRGPYEQYF
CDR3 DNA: TGTGCCAGCAGCCCCCCAAGGGGCCCCTACGAGCAGTACTTC